This TCR beta chain was captured in a study of technical replicates of blood from several donors. V lost 3 bases and J 3 bases, leaving 20 bases between the germline ends. Germline CDR1 and CDR2: MDHEN and SYDVKM. The CDR3 is 17 amino acids. Data came from immunoSEQ multiplex PCR; TCRdb stores just in-frame clones and leaves some out. The top ten clones hold roughly 0.2% of a sample with just under 100,000 clones, 95% of them seen once. The chain couples TRBV28 to TRBJ1-1, with D possibly TRBD1 on 5 matching bases. The receptor was derived from a human donor in good health. The specimen was T cells isolated from PBMCs. The CDR3 bases are TGTGCCAGCAGTTTGCGTTGGGAGGGCTCGGGGGACACTGAAGCTTTCTTT. As protein: CASSLRWEGSGDTEAFF.